Below, one TCR beta chain is given with its context. In the study's own analysis: Researchers report that nucleated cell counts were estimated from reference gene primer amplification. Using immunoSEQ multiplex PCR, the repertoire was profiled, and TCRdb retains in-frame clones only, with some absent. V and J calls plus clone size are reproduced from that table; the DNA served to infer D and trimming. There are 140,000 or so clones in the sample; roughly four fifths occur only once, and less than 5% lies in the top ten. This sample was included in a study of blood T cell repertoires in COVID-19. Germline CDR1 LGHDT, CDR2 YNNKEL (reference sequence). Deletions cut 1 base from V and 11 bases from J, with 14 bases between. The CDR3 runs to 13 residues.

The receptor was isolated from a woman aged 80 or over with acute or convalescent COVID-19. Sequenced: peripheral blood. The chain has TRBV3-1 (or the pseudogene TRBV3-2) and TRBJ1-1, with D perhaps matching TRBD1 (5 bases). CDR3 region: CASSQGRGGDAFF. The CDR3 nucleotides read TGTGCCAGCAGCCAAGGGCGTGGGGGGGACGCTTTCTTT.